The 11 T cell receptor beta chains below were found in one sample sequenced in a study of shared clonotypes between healthy human individuals. The table came from immunoSEQ multiplex PCR; TCRdb's copy has only in-frame clones and leaves some out. The table includes about 1 million clones, about three quarters detected once. The sequenced sample consisted of memory CD4+ T cells sorted from blood. The sample's subset: CD45RA-negative fraction. These receptors all come from a man younger than 35 in good health.

V usage is TRBV4-3 and J usage is TRBJ1-2; D is unresolved. The length of the CDR3 is 13 residues. Trimming took off 4 bases at V and 8 bases at J, with 14 bases between the two ends. In germline, CDR1 is LGHNA, CDR2 YSLEER. DNA of the CDR3: TGCGCCAGCAGCCCAGAATGGGGTTGGGGCTACACCTTC. Translating it yields CASSPEWGWGYTF.

V is TRBV10-3 and J is TRBJ1-6; 10 positions agree with TRBD1. V lost 11 bases to trimming and J lost 6 bases; unmatched junction nucleotides: 4. CDR1 and CDR2 from the germline V gene are ENHRY and SYGVKD. This CDR3 is 13 amino acids long. The CDR3 DNA is TGTGCCGCCCGGACAGGGGGTAATTCACCCCTCCACTTT. This gives the protein CAARTGGNSPLHF.

The chain combines TRBV4-2 with TRBJ2-2; TRBD2 matches 7 bases. Trimming cost V 1 base and J 4 bases; bases outside gene matches: 3. This CDR3 spans 15 amino acids. Germline CDR1 reads LGHNA; CDR2 reads YNFKEQ. In DNA form, the CDR3 reads TGTGCCAGCAGCCAAGGATCGGGGGGCACCGGGGAGCTGTTTTTT. This gives the protein CASSQGSGGTGELFF.

The chain links TRBV7-9 to TRBJ1-4; TRBD1 matches at 8 bases. The CDR3 has 14 amino acids. The junction had 9 bases not matched to a gene; V was cut back by 5 bases and J by 10 bases. Germline V CDR1 and CDR2: SEHNR, FQNEAQ (reference sequence). The CDR3 region is CASSPGQDLGKLFF. Here the CDR3 DNA reads TGTGCCAGCAGCCCGGGACAGGACCTGGGAAAACTGTTTTTT.

This clone was picked up a small number of times. This rearrangement joins TRBV10-1 to TRBJ2-7, with 9 bases aligning to TRBD1. Trimming took 5 bases from V and 6 from J; bases not matched to a gene: 11. This CDR3 region has 15 residues. CDR1 WNHNN and CDR2 SYGVQD come from the germline V gene (reference sequence). As DNA, the CDR3 is TGCGCCAGCAGTCCGCGACAGGGGGGGCCCAGCGAGCAGTACTTC. This encodes CASSPRQGGPSEQYF.

The chain links TRBV27 to TRBJ1-2; D is uncertain. With 1 base removed from V and 0 bases from J, the gap between germline ends came to 6 bases. This CDR3 is built from 14 residues. Germline assignment: CDR1 MNHEY and CDR2 SMNVEV (reference sequence). CDR3 residues: CASSLFGPNYGYTF. CDR3 nucleotides: TGTGCCAGCAGTTTATTCGGGCCTAACTATGGCTACACCTTC.

This chain uses TRBV5-8 with TRBJ1-2, with 7 bases lining up with TRBD1. This CDR3 is 15 amino acids long. Germline V gene lookup returns CDR1 SGHTS and CDR2 YDEGEE. V gave up 5 bases and J gave up 0 bases; unmatched junction bases: 7. In DNA, the CDR3 is TGTGCCAGCAGTTTTACAGGGGCCCCTAACTATGGCTACACCTTC. Translated, it gives CASSFTGAPNYGYTF.

This rearrangement joins TRBV11-2 to TRBJ2-2; D is unresolved. CDR1 is SGHAT, CDR2 FQNNGV, per germline. The CDR3 spans 15 residues. V lost 0 bases and J 0 bases, leaving 5 bases between the germline ends. The CDR3 spells CASSLDATNTGELFF. CDR3 in DNA: TGTGCCAGCAGCTTAGATGCTACGAACACCGGGGAGCTGTTTTTT.

The chain carries TRBV6-6 and TRBJ2-7; no firm D call. V lost 5 bases, J lost 5 bases, and 10 bases lay in between. The germline CDR1 and CDR2 sequences are MNHNY and SVGAGI (reference sequence). The CDR3 is made up of 12 amino acids. The CDR3 protein is CASSPSENEQYF. Written as DNA, the CDR3 is TGTGCCAGCAGTCCCTCGGAGAACGAGCAGTACTTC.

This clone was seen more than once but under ten times. V usage is TRBV28 and J usage is TRBJ2-7, with 10 bases lining up with TRBD2. Per germline, CDR1 MDHEN and CDR2 SYDVKM. The CDR3 is made up of 14 amino acids. J lost 4 bases, V lost 8 bases, and 8 bases had no gene match. CDR3 DNA sequence: TGTGCCAGCCTCGAGCGGGGGGGCCTATACGAGCAGTACTTC. The encoded protein is CASLERGGLYEQYF.

The V and J genes are TRBV6-5 and TRBJ1-3; D unresolved. The CDR3 has 15 amino acids. From germline, CDR1 is MNHEY and CDR2 SVGAGI. V was shortened by 4 bases and J by 4 bases, with 14 bases between the two germline ends. In DNA form, the CDR3 reads TGTGCCAGCAGTTTAGCGCTAGGTACCGGAAACACCATATATTTT. Its protein product is CASSLALGTGNTIYF.